The T cell receptor (beta chain) under discussion was sequenced for a study of technical replicates of blood from several donors. Sequencing was performed with immunoSEQ multiplex PCR; in TCRdb, only in-frame clones are kept and a portion is missing. Of 55,000 to 65,000 clones listed, roughly 97% were seen once; the top ten hold 0.19%. V lost 2 bases to trimming and J lost 7 bases, with 18 bases between them. The germline V gene has CDR1 MDHEN and CDR2 SYDVKM. This CDR3 is built from 15 residues. V usage is TRBV28 and J usage is TRBJ2-7; weak D call: TRBD2 (5 bases). The sequenced material came from T cells isolated from PBMCs. The receptor was isolated from a human donor in good health. CDR3 residues: CASSLVGTLTGEQYF. CDR3 nucleotide sequence: TGTGCCAGCAGTTTAGTGGGCACGTTAACGGGGGAGCAGTACTTC.